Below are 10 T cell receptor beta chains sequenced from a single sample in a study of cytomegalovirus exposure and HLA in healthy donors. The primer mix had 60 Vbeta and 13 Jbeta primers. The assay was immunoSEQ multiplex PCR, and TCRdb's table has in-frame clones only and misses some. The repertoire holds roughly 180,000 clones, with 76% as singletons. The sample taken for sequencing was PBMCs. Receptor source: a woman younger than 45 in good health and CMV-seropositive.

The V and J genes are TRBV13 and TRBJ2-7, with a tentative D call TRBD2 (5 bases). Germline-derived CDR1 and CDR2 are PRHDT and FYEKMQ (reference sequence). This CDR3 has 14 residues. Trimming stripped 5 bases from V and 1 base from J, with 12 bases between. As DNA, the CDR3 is TGTGCCAGCAGCGGAGGACTTCGATCCTACGAGCAGTACTTC. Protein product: CASSGGLRSYEQYF.

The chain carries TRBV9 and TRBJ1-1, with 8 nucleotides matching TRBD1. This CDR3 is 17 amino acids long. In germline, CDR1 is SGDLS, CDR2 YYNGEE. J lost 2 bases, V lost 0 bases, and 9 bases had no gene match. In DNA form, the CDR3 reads TGTGCCAGCAGCGTAGCGCCCCCTGGACAGGGTAACACTGAAGCTTTCTTT. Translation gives CASSVAPPGQGNTEAFF.

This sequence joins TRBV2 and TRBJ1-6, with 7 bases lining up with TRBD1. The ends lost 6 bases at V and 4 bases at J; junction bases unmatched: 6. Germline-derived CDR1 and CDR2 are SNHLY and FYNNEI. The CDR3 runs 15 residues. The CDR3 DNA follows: TGTGCCAGCAGCGCTACGGGACAGTATAATTCACCCCTCCACTTT. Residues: CASSATGQYNSPLHF.

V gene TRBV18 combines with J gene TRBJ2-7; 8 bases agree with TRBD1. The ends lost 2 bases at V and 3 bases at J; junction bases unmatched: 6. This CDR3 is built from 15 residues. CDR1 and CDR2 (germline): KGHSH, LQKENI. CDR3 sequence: CASSPLSRGRYEQYF. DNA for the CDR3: TGTGCCAGCTCACCATTATCCAGGGGGCGCTACGAGCAGTACTTC.

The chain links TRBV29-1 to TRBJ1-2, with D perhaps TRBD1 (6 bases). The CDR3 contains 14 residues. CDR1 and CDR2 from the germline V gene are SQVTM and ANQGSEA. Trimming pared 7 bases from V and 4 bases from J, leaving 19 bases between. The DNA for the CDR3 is TGCAGCGCAGAGATCCGACAGGATCCCTATGGCTACACCTTC. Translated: CSAEIRQDPYGYTF.

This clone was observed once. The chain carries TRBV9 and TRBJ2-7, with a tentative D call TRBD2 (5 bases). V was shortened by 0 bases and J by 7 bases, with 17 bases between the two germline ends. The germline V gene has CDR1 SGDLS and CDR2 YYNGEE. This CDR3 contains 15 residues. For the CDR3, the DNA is TGTGCCAGCAGCGTAGCTCGGGCCCCACCGGGGGAGCAGTACTTC. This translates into CASSVARAPPGEQYF.

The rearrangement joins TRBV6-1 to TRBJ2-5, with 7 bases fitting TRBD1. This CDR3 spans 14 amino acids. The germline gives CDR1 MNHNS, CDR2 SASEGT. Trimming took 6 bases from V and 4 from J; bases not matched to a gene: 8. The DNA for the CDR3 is TGTGCCAGCAGCACCCAGGGGGAACTAGAGACCCAGTACTTC. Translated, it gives CASSTQGELETQYF.

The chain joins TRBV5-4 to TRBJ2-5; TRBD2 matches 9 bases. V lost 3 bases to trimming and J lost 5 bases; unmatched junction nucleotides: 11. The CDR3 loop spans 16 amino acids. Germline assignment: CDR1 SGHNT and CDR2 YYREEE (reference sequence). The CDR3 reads CASSWGRGGGAETQYF. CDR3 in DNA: TGTGCCAGCAGCTGGGGACGGGGCGGGGGGGCGGAGACCCAGTACTTC.

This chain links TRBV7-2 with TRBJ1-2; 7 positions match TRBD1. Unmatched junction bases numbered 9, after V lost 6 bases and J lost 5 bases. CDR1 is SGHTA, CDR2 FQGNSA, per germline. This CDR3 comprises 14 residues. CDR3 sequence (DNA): TGTGCCAGCAGTTACAGGGGTATAGGGTATGGCTACACCTTC. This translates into CASSYRGIGYGYTF. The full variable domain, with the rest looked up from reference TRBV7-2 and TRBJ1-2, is GAGVSQSPSNKVTEKGKDVELRCDPISGHTALYWYRQSLGQGLEFLIYFQGNSAPDKSGLPSDRFSAERTGGSVSTLTIQRTQQEDSAVYLCASSYRGIGYGYTFGSGTRLTVV.

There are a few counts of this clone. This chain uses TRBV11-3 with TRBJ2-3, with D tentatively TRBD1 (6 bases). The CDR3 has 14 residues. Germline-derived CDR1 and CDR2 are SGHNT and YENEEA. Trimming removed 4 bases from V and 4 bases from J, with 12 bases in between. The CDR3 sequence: CASSSGQLADTQYF. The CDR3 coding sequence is TGTGCCAGCAGCTCAGGACAGTTGGCAGATACGCAGTATTTT.